This TCR beta chain was identified in a study of T cell responses to AZD1222 COVID-19 vaccine. Study-level findings and limits: It was only after the peak T cell response that any repertoires were sampled. Mapped onto spike, vaccine-associated CD4 TCRs spanned it and were dominant at 160-218 and 743-854. White British people made up most donors, females outnumbered males, and clonal diversity was possibly underestimated.

Regarding this clone: Antigen unknown.

Repertoires were generated with immunoSEQ multiplex PCR, while TCRdb's copy carries only in-frame clones and drops some. Seen here are around 130,000 clones, roughly 92% observed once, and the top ten hold about 1.1%. The sample consisted of peripheral blood, taken 28 days after the second AZD1222 dose. The sequence was obtained from an adult who received the AZD1222 COVID-19 vaccine.

This CDR3 reads CASRPVGDSTGELFF. CDR3 bases: TGTGCCAGTAGACCCGTCGGGGACAGCACCGGGGAGCTGTTTTTT. This sequence joins TRBV19 and TRBJ2-2; TRBD1 matches at 7 bases. In germline, CDR1 is LNHDA, CDR2 SQIVND (reference sequence). The CDR3 consists of 15 residues. Germline trimming cut 6 bases from V and 4 bases from J; bases unmatched to any gene: 8.